This is a list of T cell receptor beta chains from one sample in a study of a mutant IDH1 vaccine in newly diagnosed glioma. Repertoires were generated with immunoSEQ multiplex PCR, while TCRdb's copy carries only in-frame clones and drops some. The sample lists some 30,000 clones, about 86% occurring once. Their antigen targets remain unknown. Sequencing was performed on PBMCs, taken from a glioma patient whose treatment included an IDH1 peptide vaccine. Receptor source: a man aged 25-45 years with glioma. Each CDR3 is given with its conserved first and last residue. A D gene is named only where the DNA matches it firmly. The size field is filled for only some rows; it gives once, few, many or a size class.

abundance: -
j_gene: TRBJ2-5
v_gene: TRBV6-5
d_gene: -
CDR3nt: TGTGCCAGCAGTTTTCTTGGGGGGACCCAAGAGACCCAGTACTTC
CDR3aa: CASSFLGGTQETQYF

abundance: -
j_gene: TRBJ2-3
v_gene: TRBV29-1
d_gene: -
CDR3nt: TGCAGCGTTTTGGGGGGGCGGGGAGATACGCAGTATTTT
CDR3aa: CSVLGGRGDTQYF

abundance: -
j_gene: TRBJ2-3
v_gene: TRBV7-2
d_gene: -
CDR3nt: TGTGCCAGCAGCGTCTCTGGGGGCACAGATACGCAGTATTTT
CDR3aa: CASSVSGGTDTQYF

abundance: once
j_gene: TRBJ1-1
v_gene: TRBV7-9
d_gene: TRBD1
CDR3nt: TGTGCCAGCAGCTTAAGTAGACAGGGAAGCACTGAAGCTTTCTTT
CDR3aa: CASSLSRQGSTEAFF

abundance: -
j_gene: TRBJ1-1
v_gene: TRBV29-1
d_gene: -
CDR3nt: TGCAGCGCCGCCGGGCTCCGCACTGAAGCTTTCTTT
CDR3aa: CSAAGLRTEAFF

abundance: -
j_gene: TRBJ1-1
v_gene: TRBV30
d_gene: -
CDR3nt: TGTGCCTGGACATGGGGCTGGGGCACTGAAGCTTTCTTT
CDR3aa: CAWTWGWGTEAFF

abundance: -
j_gene: TRBJ1-3
v_gene: TRBV5-4
d_gene: -
CDR3nt: TGTGCCAGCAGCTTGCCGGCCGGAAACAAACGAAACACCATATATTTT
CDR3aa: CASSLPAGNKRNTIYF

abundance: few
j_gene: TRBJ1-4
v_gene: TRBV14
d_gene: TRBD1
CDR3nt: TGTGCCAGCAGCCAAATCAGGGGGCCGGAAAAACTGTTTTTT
CDR3aa: CASSQIRGPEKLFF

abundance: -
j_gene: TRBJ2-1
v_gene: TRBV11-1
d_gene: TRBD2
CDR3nt: TGTGCCAGCAGCTCCGAGCGGGGTCAACAGTTCTTC
CDR3aa: CASSSERGQQFF

abundance: -
j_gene: TRBJ1-2
v_gene: TRBV11-2
d_gene: -
CDR3nt: TGTGCCAGCAGCTTAGAAAGGGGCCTAACGAGCTACACCTTC
CDR3aa: CASSLERGLTSYTF

abundance: -
j_gene: TRBJ2-7
v_gene: TRBV5-1
d_gene: TRBD2
CDR3nt: TGCGCCAGCAGCTTGGATGGAACTAGCGCAAACGAGCAGTACTTC
CDR3aa: CASSLDGTSANEQYF

abundance: -
j_gene: TRBJ2-5
v_gene: TRBV14
d_gene: TRBD2
CDR3nt: TGTGCCAGCAGCCAACCTAGCGGGAAGGAGACCCAGTACTTC
CDR3aa: CASSQPSGKETQYF

abundance: -
j_gene: TRBJ1-2
v_gene: TRBV10-2
d_gene: -
CDR3nt: TGCGCCAGCAGTGAGTCAGGGGAGTTCCAGGAGGCCACCTTC
CDR3aa: CASSESGEFQEATF

abundance: -
j_gene: TRBJ1-1
v_gene: TRBV18
d_gene: -
CDR3nt: TGTGCCAGCTCACCATTGGCAATTTGGCTTTCGAACACTGAAGCTTTCTTT
CDR3aa: CASSPLAIWLSNTEAFF

abundance: once
j_gene: TRBJ2-7
v_gene: TRBV5-4
d_gene: -
CDR3nt: TGTGCCAGCAGCTTGGCCGGACATAGCTCCTACGAGCAGTACTTC
CDR3aa: CASSLAGHSSYEQYF

abundance: -
j_gene: TRBJ1-5
v_gene: TRBV2
d_gene: TRBD1
CDR3nt: TGTGCCAGCAGTGACCAGCGGACAGGGTCGGGTCAGCCCCAGCATTTT
CDR3aa: CASSDQRTGSGQPQHF

abundance: -
j_gene: TRBJ2-5
v_gene: TRBV2
d_gene: -
CDR3nt: TGTGCCAGCCATACAAGGGGGGAGACCCAGTACTTC
CDR3aa: CASHTRGETQYF

abundance: -
j_gene: TRBJ2-4
v_gene: TRBV5-1
d_gene: -
CDR3nt: TGCGCCAGCAGCTTGGGACCCTACGGAGAGAACATTCAGTACTTC
CDR3aa: CASSLGPYGENIQYF

abundance: -
j_gene: TRBJ2-7
v_gene: TRBV6-5
d_gene: -
CDR3nt: TGTGCCAGCAGTTATAACCACGGTCAGCAGTACTTC
CDR3aa: CASSYNHGQQYF

abundance: -
j_gene: TRBJ2-7
v_gene: TRBV11-2
d_gene: -
CDR3nt: TGTGCCAGCAGCTTCGTCGGGTCCACACTCTACGAGCAGTACTTC
CDR3aa: CASSFVGSTLYEQYF

abundance: -
j_gene: TRBJ2-3
v_gene: TRBV14
d_gene: TRBD1
CDR3nt: TGTGCCAGCAGCCGCCTCCGGGACAGGGCCACAGATACGCAGTATTTT
CDR3aa: CASSRLRDRATDTQYF

abundance: -
j_gene: TRBJ1-1
v_gene: TRBV19
d_gene: -
CDR3nt: TGTGCCAGTAGTGGCGGGGTCTCGGGGAACACTGAAGCTTTCTTT
CDR3aa: CASSGGVSGNTEAFF

abundance: -
j_gene: TRBJ2-4
v_gene: TRBV29-1
d_gene: -
CDR3nt: TGCAGCGTTGCGGGAGGGGACAGGGAAAACATTCAGTACTTC
CDR3aa: CSVAGGDRENIQYF

abundance: -
j_gene: TRBJ1-1
v_gene: TRBV19
d_gene: -
CDR3nt: TGTGCCAGTAGTCGAGGGACGGGGGGGTCCAACACTGAAGCTTTCTTT
CDR3aa: CASSRGTGGSNTEAFF

abundance: -
j_gene: TRBJ2-5
v_gene: TRBV4-1
d_gene: -
CDR3nt: TGCGCCAGCAGCCAGCATGCTGGCAGGGGGGCCATAAAGACCCAGTACTTC
CDR3aa: CASSQHAGRGAIKTQYF

abundance: -
j_gene: TRBJ2-7
v_gene: TRBV5-1
d_gene: TRBD2
CDR3nt: TGCGCCAGCAGCTTGGGACTAGCGGGAACAACCTACGAGCAGTACTTC
CDR3aa: CASSLGLAGTTYEQYF

abundance: -
j_gene: TRBJ1-2
v_gene: TRBV6-5
d_gene: -
CDR3nt: TGTGCCAGCAGTTACAGGGGATCTTACCCCCTCTCCTTC
CDR3aa: CASSYRGSYPLSF

abundance: once
j_gene: TRBJ2-3
v_gene: TRBV5-6
d_gene: TRBD2
CDR3nt: TGTGCCAGCAGCTTGGTACTAGCGGGGGGGCATGCTACGCAGTATTTT
CDR3aa: CASSLVLAGGHATQYF

abundance: -
j_gene: TRBJ2-2
v_gene: TRBV19
d_gene: -
CDR3nt: TGTGCCAGTAGTATTAACAGATTGAACACCGGGGAGCTGTTTTTT
CDR3aa: CASSINRLNTGELFF

abundance: -
j_gene: TRBJ2-7
v_gene: TRBV7-2
d_gene: -
CDR3nt: TGTGCCAGCAGCTTAAATCCTGGGTACGAGCAGTACTTC
CDR3aa: CASSLNPGYEQYF

abundance: -
j_gene: TRBJ2-5
v_gene: TRBV13
d_gene: -
CDR3nt: TGTGCCAGCAGCTCCTCTAGCGTCCCAGGGGAGACCCAGTACTTC
CDR3aa: CASSSSSVPGETQYF

abundance: -
j_gene: TRBJ1-2
v_gene: TRBV6-1
d_gene: -
CDR3nt: TGTGCCAGCAGTGAAGCGCTAGGTAGAAACTATGGCTACACCTTC
CDR3aa: CASSEALGRNYGYTF

abundance: -
j_gene: TRBJ2-1
v_gene: TRBV7-3
d_gene: TRBD1
CDR3nt: TGTGCCAGCAGCTTAAGGGGCGGACAGGGAAAGTTCTTC
CDR3aa: CASSLRGGQGKFF

abundance: -
j_gene: TRBJ2-2
v_gene: TRBV19
d_gene: TRBD1
CDR3nt: TGTGCCAGTAGTACACAGGGGGCGAAGGGCGGGGAGCTGTTTTTT
CDR3aa: CASSTQGAKGGELFF

abundance: -
j_gene: TRBJ1-1
v_gene: TRBV10-3
d_gene: TRBD1
CDR3nt: TGTGCCATCAGCTCAATGGCAGGGGGGATCACTGAAGCTTTCTTT
CDR3aa: CAISSMAGGITEAFF

abundance: once
j_gene: TRBJ2-3
v_gene: TRBV7-9
d_gene: -
CDR3nt: TGTGCCAGCAGCTTAGTTACGGGAACCGCAGATACGCAGTATTTT
CDR3aa: CASSLVTGTADTQYF

abundance: once
j_gene: TRBJ1-3
v_gene: TRBV4-1
d_gene: -
CDR3nt: TGCGCCAGCAGCCAAGATGACAGCTGGAGGGCTGGAAACACCATATATTTT
CDR3aa: CASSQDDSWRAGNTIYF

abundance: -
j_gene: TRBJ2-2
v_gene: TRBV5-1
d_gene: TRBD1
CDR3nt: TGCGCCAGCAGCTGGCAGGGGGCATTGATCGGCGGGGAGCTGTTTTTT
CDR3aa: CASSWQGALIGGELFF

abundance: -
j_gene: TRBJ1-1
v_gene: TRBV18
d_gene: -
CDR3nt: TGTGCCAGCTCATCGATCAGGGGCGACACTGAAGCTTTCTTT
CDR3aa: CASSSIRGDTEAFF

abundance: -
j_gene: TRBJ2-1
v_gene: TRBV7-6
d_gene: TRBD2
CDR3nt: TGTGCCAGCAGCTTAGAAGCGGGAGGCCCCTACAATGAGCAGTTCTTC
CDR3aa: CASSLEAGGPYNEQFF

abundance: -
j_gene: TRBJ2-3
v_gene: TRBV29-1
d_gene: TRBD1
CDR3nt: TGCAGCGTTCCAGTACAGGGGGCTAGCACAGATACGCAGTATTTT
CDR3aa: CSVPVQGASTDTQYF

abundance: -
j_gene: TRBJ2-5
v_gene: TRBV7-9
d_gene: -
CDR3nt: TGTGCCGGGCAAGGTCCGAACCAAGAGACCCAGTACTTC
CDR3aa: CAGQGPNQETQYF

abundance: -
j_gene: TRBJ1-2
v_gene: TRBV27
d_gene: TRBD1
CDR3nt: TGTGCCAGCAAGGAGGTACAGGGGGCAGTCGACGGGGGCTACACCTTC
CDR3aa: CASKEVQGAVDGGYTF

abundance: -
j_gene: TRBJ2-1
v_gene: TRBV27
d_gene: TRBD1
CDR3nt: TGTGCCAGCATCTCGAGACAGGGGGGCATTAGGGATGAGCAGTTCTTC
CDR3aa: CASISRQGGIRDEQFF

abundance: -
j_gene: TRBJ1-1
v_gene: TRBV5-1
d_gene: TRBD1
CDR3nt: TGCGCCAGCAGCTTGGCGGACAGGGGGCCTGGGACTGAAGCTTTCTTT
CDR3aa: CASSLADRGPGTEAFF

abundance: -
j_gene: TRBJ2-7
v_gene: TRBV9
d_gene: -
CDR3nt: TGTGCCAGCAGCGTCGAGGCGGCTCCCTACGAGCAGTACTTC
CDR3aa: CASSVEAAPYEQYF

abundance: -
j_gene: TRBJ1-2
v_gene: TRBV2
d_gene: TRBD1
CDR3nt: TGTGCCAGCAGCTCCGGGACAGGAAGAGGGTATGGCTACACCTTC
CDR3aa: CASSSGTGRGYGYTF

abundance: -
j_gene: TRBJ2-1
v_gene: TRBV27
d_gene: TRBD2
CDR3nt: TGTGCCAGCAGTTTATCGCAGCCTAGCGGGACCGATGAGCAGTTCTTC
CDR3aa: CASSLSQPSGTDEQFF

abundance: -
j_gene: TRBJ2-5
v_gene: TRBV5-1
d_gene: TRBD2
CDR3nt: TGCGCCAGCAGCTTGGTCCCTAGCGGGGGAGTTGAGACCCAGTACTTC
CDR3aa: CASSLVPSGGVETQYF